These T cell receptor beta chains were read from a single sample in a study of T-cell memory formation after mild COVID-19. A single record per CDR3 protein comes from TCRdb applying MiXCR to the 5' RACE reads. The repertoire includes approximately 340,000 distinct CDR3 sequences, around 15% of them detected once, and under 25% sits in the top ten. Source material: PBMCs or a T cell subset sorted from them (not recorded which). The receptors were sampled from a man between 18 and 35 years old who had mild COVID-19 (a few samples of this study predate the infection). Cell type and time point are not known. The CDR3 runs from the conserved cysteine through the conserved F or W. A D gene is named only where the DNA matches it firmly. Clone size is given for some rows only: seen once, a few or many times, or a class if the clone is expanded.

clone_size	cdr3_length	v_call	d_call	j_call	cdr3_aa	cdr3_nt
NA	15	TRBV27	TRBD2	TRBJ2-1	CASGRSRGGLDEQFF	TGTGCCAGCGGCAGGTCGCGCGGGGGGCTGGATGAGCAGTTCTTC
many	11	TRBV7-8	NA	TRBJ2-1	CASSPGDEQFF	TGTGCCAGCAGCCCGGGGGATGAGCAGTTCTTC
few	19	TRBV7-9	TRBD2	TRBJ2-7	CASILDAGRGTSGNYEQYF	TGTGCCAGCATCCTAGACGCGGGACGCGGGACTAGCGGGAACTACGAGCAGTACTTC
few	12	TRBV12-3/TRBV12-4	NA	TRBJ2-1	CASSLPADEQFF	TGTGCCAGCAGTTTACCCGCGGATGAGCAGTTCTTC
NA	19	TRBV6-1	TRBD2	TRBJ2-3	CASRSGQGGLAGHTATQYF	TGTGCCAGCAGATCGGGACAGGGCGGACTAGCGGGGCACACAGCTACGCAGTATTTT
NA	15	TRBV7-9	NA	TRBJ1-1	CASSLASGGLSEAFF	TGTGCCAGCAGCTTAGCGTCCGGGGGCTTATCTGAAGCTTTCTTT
many	14	TRBV18	NA	TRBJ2-1	CASSPPGTHNEQFF	TGTGCCAGCTCACCACCGGGGACCCACAATGAGCAGTTCTTC
NA	15	TRBV6-6	NA	TRBJ2-3	CASLVSGALPHTQYF	TGTGCCAGCTTGGTATCGGGGGCCCTCCCACATACGCAGTATTTT
few	12	TRBV2	NA	TRBJ2-1	CASTVLGNEQFF	TGTGCCAGCACGGTACTAGGCAATGAGCAGTTCTTC
few	13	TRBV19	NA	TRBJ2-3	CASSMTSTDTQYF	TGTGCCAGTAGTATGACGAGCACAGATACGCAGTATTTT
NA	14	TRBV3-1	NA	TRBJ2-3	CASSQAQLGDTQYF	TGTGCCAGCAGCCAGGCCCAGCTAGGTGATACGCAGTATTTT